The 7 T cell receptor beta chains given below trace back to one sample, sequenced in a study of cytomegalovirus exposure and HLA in healthy donors. TCRdb's table, derived via immunoSEQ multiplex PCR, lists solely in-frame clones and lacks some. The sample contains 75,000 to 90,000 clones, 90% to 97% of which appear only once. The source material was PBMCs. These receptors all come from a man in his late teens or twenties in good health and CMV-seropositive.

J is TRBJ1-1 and V is TRBV28; 9 nucleotides match TRBD1. J lost 3 bases, V lost 6 bases, and 5 bases had no gene match. This CDR3 spans 14 amino acids. Germline V gene sequence: CDR1 MDHEN, CDR2 SYDVKM. CDR3 protein: CASRAGDRDTEAFF. As DNA, the CDR3 is TGTGCCAGCAGAGCCGGGGACAGGGACACTGAAGCTTTCTTT.

This sequence joins TRBV12-5 and TRBJ1-1; D gene ambiguous. The V end was cut by 6 bases, the J end by 0 bases, with 11 bases between. This CDR3 contains 14 residues. Germline-derived CDR1 and CDR2 are LGHNT and FRNRAP. In DNA form, the CDR3 reads TGTGCTAGTGGCCCCGGACTAGTGAACACTGAAGCTTTCTTT. Translation gives CASGPGLVNTEAFF. Supplemented by reference TRBV12-5 and TRBJ1-1, the full variable domain reads DARVTQTPRHKVTEMGQEVTMRCQPILGHNTVFWYRQTMMQGLELLAYFRNRAPLDDSGMPKDRFSAEMPDATLATLKIQPSEPRDSAVYFCASGPGLVNTEAFFGQGTRLTVV.

V and J are TRBV7-9 and TRBJ1-1, with D perhaps matching TRBD1 (5 bases). Germline V lookup: CDR1 SEHNR, CDR2 FQNEAQ (reference sequence). The CDR3 consists of 14 residues. V was pared by 5 bases and J by 1 base, with 11 bases between. CDR3 DNA sequence: TGTGCCAGCAGCGAGTACGGGGGGAACACTGAAGCTTTCTTT. This sequence encodes CASSEYGGNTEAFF.

The chain is built from TRBV6-4 and TRBJ2-1; 8 nucleotides line up with TRBD2. In germline, CDR1 is MRHNA, CDR2 SNTAGT. Trimming cost V 3 bases and J 5 bases; bases outside gene matches: 6. CDR3 length: 15 amino acids. CDR3 in DNA: TGTGCCAGCAGTGAAAGCGGGAGTAGTAACAATGAGCAGTTCTTC. Translating it yields CASSESGSSNNEQFF.

J is TRBJ2-7 and V is TRBV28, with D possibly TRBD1 on 6 matching bases. The CDR3 has 16 residues. Germline V gene sequence: CDR1 MDHEN, CDR2 SYDVKM. V was pared by 3 bases and J by 5 bases, with 20 bases between. The CDR3 sequence: CASSFEGQGFFHEQYF. For the CDR3, the DNA is TGTGCCAGCAGTTTTGAGGGCCAGGGGTTCTTCCACGAGCAGTACTTC.

V usage is TRBV10-2 and J usage is TRBJ2-7; weak D call: TRBD2 (6 bases). This CDR3 comprises 15 residues. Germline-derived CDR1 and CDR2 are WSHSY and SAAADI. The V end was cut by 4 bases, the J end by 1 base, with 14 bases between. The CDR3 region has the DNA TGCGCCAGCAGTGGAGCTAACGGGACTTCCTACGAGCAGTACTTC. Its translation: CASSGANGTSYEQYF.

This clone was detected only once. The chain recombines TRBV10-2 with TRBJ2-5; 11 bases agree with TRBD1. V dropped 2 bases and J dropped 6; count of bases not matched to a gene: 5. In germline, CDR1 is WSHSY, CDR2 SAAADI. The CDR3 covers 15 residues. In DNA, the CDR3 is TGCGCCAGCAGTGAGCCCGGACAGGGGGCGAAGACCCAGTACTTC. Protein sequence: CASSEPGQGAKTQYF.